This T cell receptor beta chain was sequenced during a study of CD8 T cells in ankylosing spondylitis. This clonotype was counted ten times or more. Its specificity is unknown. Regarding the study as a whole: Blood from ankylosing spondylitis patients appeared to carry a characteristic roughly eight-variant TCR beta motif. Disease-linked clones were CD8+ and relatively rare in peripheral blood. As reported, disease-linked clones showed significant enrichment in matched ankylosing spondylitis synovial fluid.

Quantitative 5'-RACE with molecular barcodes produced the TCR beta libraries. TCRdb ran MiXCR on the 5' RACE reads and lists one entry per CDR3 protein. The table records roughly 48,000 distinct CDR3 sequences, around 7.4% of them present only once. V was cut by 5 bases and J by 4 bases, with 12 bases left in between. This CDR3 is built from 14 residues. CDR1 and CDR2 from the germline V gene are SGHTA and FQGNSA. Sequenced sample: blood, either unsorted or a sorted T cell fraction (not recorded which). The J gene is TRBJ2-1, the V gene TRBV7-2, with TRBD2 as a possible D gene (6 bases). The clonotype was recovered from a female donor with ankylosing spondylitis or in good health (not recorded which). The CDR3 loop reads CASSAWTIYNEQFF. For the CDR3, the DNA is TGTGCCAGCAGCGCCTGGACTATTTACAATGAGCAGTTCTTC.